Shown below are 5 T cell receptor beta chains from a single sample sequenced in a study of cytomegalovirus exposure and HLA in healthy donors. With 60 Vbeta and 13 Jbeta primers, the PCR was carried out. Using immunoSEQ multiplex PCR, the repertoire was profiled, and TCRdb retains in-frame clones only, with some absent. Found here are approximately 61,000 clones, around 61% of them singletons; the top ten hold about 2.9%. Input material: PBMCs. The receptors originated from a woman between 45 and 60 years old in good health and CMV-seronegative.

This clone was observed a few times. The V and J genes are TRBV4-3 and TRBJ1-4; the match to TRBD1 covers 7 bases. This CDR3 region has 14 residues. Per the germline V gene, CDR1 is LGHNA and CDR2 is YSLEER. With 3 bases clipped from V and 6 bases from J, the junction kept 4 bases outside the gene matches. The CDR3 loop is CASSQGQRDEKLFF. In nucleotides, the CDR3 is TGCGCCAGCAGCCAGGGACAGAGAGATGAAAAACTGTTTTTT.

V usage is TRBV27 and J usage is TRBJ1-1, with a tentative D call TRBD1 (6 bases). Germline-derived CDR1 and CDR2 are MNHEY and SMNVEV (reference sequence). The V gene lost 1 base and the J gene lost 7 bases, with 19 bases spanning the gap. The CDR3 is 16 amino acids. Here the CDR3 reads CASSLFGQTLKNEAFF. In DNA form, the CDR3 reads TGTGCCAGCAGTTTATTCGGACAGACGTTGAAAAATGAAGCTTTCTTT.

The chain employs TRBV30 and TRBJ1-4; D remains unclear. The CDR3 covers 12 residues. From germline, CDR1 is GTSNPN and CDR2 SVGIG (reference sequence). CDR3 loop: CAAPRTNEKLFF. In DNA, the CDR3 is TGTGCTGCCCCGCGCACTAATGAAAAACTGTTTTTT.

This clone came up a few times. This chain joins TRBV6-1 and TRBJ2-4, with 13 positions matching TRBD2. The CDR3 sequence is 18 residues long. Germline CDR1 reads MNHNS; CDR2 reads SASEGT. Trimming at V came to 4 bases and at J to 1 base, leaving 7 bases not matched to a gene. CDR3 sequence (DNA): TGTGCCAGCAGTGGACTAGCGGGAGGTAAATGGGCCAAAAACATTCAGTACTTC. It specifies CASSGLAGGKWAKNIQYF.

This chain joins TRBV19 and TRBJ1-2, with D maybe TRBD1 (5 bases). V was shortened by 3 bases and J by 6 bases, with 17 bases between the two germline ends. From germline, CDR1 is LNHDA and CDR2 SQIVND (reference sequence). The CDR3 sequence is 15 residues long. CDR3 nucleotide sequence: TGTGCCAGTAGTATCCCGCGGGGAGGGGTTGATGGCTACACCTTC. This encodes CASSIPRGGVDGYTF.